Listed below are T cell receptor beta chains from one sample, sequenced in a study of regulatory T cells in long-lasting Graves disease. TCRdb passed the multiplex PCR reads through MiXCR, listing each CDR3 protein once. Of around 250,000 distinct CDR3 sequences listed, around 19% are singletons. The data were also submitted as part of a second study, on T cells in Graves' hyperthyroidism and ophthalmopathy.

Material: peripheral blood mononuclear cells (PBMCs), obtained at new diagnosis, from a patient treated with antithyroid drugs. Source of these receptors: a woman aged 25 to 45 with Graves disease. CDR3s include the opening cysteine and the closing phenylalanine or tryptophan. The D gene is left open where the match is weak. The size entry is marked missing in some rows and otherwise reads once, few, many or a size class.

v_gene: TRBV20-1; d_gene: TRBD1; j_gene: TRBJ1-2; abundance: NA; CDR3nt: TGCAGTGCTACCCCTAACAGGGGACTGTTCTATGGCTACACCTTC; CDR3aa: CSATPNRGLFYGYTF
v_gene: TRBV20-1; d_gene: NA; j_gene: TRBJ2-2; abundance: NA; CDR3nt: TGCAGTGCCGGCAAGGGGGGGGCCGGCGGGGAGCTGTTTTTT; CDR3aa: CSAGKGGAGGELFF
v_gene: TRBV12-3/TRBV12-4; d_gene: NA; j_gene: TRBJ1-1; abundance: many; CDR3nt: TGTGCCAGCAGTTTCTGGGGGCGGTATACTGAAGCTTTCTTT; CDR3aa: CASSFWGRYTEAFF
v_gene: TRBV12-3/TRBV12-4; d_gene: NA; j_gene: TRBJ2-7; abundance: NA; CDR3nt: TGTGCCAGCAGTTTCTCACCTATCAGGTGGTACGAGCAGTACTTC; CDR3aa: CASSFSPIRWYEQYF
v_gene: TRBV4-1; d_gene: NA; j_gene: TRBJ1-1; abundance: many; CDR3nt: TGCGCCAGCAGCCAAGAAAACGGCCGACGGACTAACACTGAAGCTTTCTTT; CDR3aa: CASSQENGRRTNTEAFF
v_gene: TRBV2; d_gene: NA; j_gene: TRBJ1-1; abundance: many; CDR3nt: TGTGCCAGCAGTGAAACTCGGACGGGGAGCGAAGCTTTCTTT; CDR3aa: CASSETRTGSEAFF
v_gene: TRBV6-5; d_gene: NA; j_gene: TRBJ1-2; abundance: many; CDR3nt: TGTGCCAGCAGTTACTCTCTTGGGGGGAACTATGGCTACACCTTC; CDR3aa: CASSYSLGGNYGYTF
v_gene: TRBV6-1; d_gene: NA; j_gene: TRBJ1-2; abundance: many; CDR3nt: TGTGCCAGCAGCCTCCTTGCGGGGCCAGGGTATGGCTACACCTTC; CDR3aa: CASSLLAGPGYGYTF
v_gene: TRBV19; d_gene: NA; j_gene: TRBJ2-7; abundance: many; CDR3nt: TGTGCCAGCACCGACAGAGCCGAGCAGTACTTC; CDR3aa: CASTDRAEQYF
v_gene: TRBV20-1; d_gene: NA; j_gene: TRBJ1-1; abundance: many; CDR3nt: TGCAGTGCTTTCGACACTGAAGCTTTCTTT; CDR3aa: CSAFDTEAFF
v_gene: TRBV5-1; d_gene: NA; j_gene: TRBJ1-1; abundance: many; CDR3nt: TGCGCCAGCAGCTTGGTCGCGGGACTTGAAGCTTTCTTT; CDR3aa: CASSLVAGLEAFF
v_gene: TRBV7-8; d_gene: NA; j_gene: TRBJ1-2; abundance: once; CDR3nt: TGTGCCAGCAGCTTAGGTGTGGGGATTGGGGGCTACACCTTC; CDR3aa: CASSLGVGIGGYTF
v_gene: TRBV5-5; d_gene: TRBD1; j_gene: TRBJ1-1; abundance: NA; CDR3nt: TGTGCCAGCAGCTGGGCCGGGACAGGGTCGAACACTGAAGCTTTCTTT; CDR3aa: CASSWAGTGSNTEAFF
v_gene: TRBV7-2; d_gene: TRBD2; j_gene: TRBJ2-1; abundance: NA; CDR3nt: TGTGCCAGCAGCGGACTAGCGGGGGGGCCGCAGTTCTTC; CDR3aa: CASSGLAGGPQFF
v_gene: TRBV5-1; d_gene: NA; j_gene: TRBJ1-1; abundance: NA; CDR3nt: TGTGCCAGCAGCCCGGGCCTCCGGAACACTGAAGCTTTCTTT; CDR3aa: CASSPGLRNTEAFF
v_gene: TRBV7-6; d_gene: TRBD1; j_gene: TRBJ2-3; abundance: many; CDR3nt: TGTGCCAGCAGCCACCGGGACAGGGGGCGGGCAGATACGCAGTATTTT; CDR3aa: CASSHRDRGRADTQYF
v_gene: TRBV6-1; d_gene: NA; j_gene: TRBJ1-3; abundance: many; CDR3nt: TGTGCCAGCAGTAAAACACAGGGCTACTCTGGAAACACCATATATTTT; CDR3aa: CASSKTQGYSGNTIYF
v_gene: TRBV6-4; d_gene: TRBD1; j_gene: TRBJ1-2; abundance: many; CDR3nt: TGTGCCAGCAGACCCATAGGACAGGGGGACTATGGCTACACCTTC; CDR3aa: CASRPIGQGDYGYTF
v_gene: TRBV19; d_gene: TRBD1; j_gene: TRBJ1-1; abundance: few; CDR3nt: TGTGCCAGTAGTAGGGACAGGGGACGGGGTGAAGCTTTCTTT; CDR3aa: CASSRDRGRGEAFF
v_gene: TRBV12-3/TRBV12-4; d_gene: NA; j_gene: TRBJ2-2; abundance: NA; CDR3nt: TGTGCCAGCAGGCTCGCCGGGGAGCTGTTTTTT; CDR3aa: CASRLAGELFF
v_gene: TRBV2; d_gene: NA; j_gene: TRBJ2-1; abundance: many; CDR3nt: TGTGCCGGTTCTGGGGGTCGCGGGCACGAGCAGTTCTTC; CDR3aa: CAGSGGRGHEQFF
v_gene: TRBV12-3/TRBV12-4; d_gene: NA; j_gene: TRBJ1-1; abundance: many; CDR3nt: TGTGCCAGCAGTTTCAAGCAGGGTAATGGTTACACTGAAGCTTTCTTT; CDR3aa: CASSFKQGNGYTEAFF
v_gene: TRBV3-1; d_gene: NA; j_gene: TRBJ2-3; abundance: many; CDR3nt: TGTGCCAGCAGCCAGGCCTCTAGCACAGATACGCAGTATTTT; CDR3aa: CASSQASSTDTQYF
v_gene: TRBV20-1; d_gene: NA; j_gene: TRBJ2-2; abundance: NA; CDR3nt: TGCAGTGCTAGAGATACTGGGGAGCTGTTTTTT; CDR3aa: CSARDTGELFF
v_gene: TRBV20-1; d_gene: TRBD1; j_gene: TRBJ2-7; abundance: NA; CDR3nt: TGCAGTGTTAGCCGGGACAGCGCCTTCGCCGAGCAGTACTTC; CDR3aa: CSVSRDSAFAEQYF
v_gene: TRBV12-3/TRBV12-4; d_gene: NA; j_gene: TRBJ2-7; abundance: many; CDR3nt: TGTGCCAGCAGTTTCTTCAGGACCGAGGGGGACGAGCAGTACTTC; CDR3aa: CASSFFRTEGDEQYF
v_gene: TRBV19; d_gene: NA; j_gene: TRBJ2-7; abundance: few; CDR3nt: TGTGCCAGTAGTACCTCCCGGGGGCACGAGCAGTACTTC; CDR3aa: CASSTSRGHEQYF
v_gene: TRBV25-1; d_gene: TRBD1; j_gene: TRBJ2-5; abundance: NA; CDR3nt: TGTGCCAGCAGTGAATCAGGGACAGGGTACCAAGAGACCCAGTACTTC; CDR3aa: CASSESGTGYQETQYF
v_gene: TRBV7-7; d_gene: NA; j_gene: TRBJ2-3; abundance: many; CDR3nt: TGTGCTAGCAGCTTAGAGTCGAACACAGATACGCAGTATTTT; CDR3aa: CASSLESNTDTQYF
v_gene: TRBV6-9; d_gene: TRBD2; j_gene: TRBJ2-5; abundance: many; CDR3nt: TGTGCCAGCAGTTACTTGTCGGGGGGGACGGAGACCCAGTACTTC; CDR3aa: CASSYLSGGTETQYF
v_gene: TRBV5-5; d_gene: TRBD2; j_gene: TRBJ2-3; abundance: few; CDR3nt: TGTGCCAGCAGTCCACGACTAGCGGGGGCTACAGATACGCAGTATTTT; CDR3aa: CASSPRLAGATDTQYF
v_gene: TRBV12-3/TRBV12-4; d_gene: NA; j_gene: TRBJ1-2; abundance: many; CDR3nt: TGTGCCAGCGGCAAACAGGGAGGATATGGCTACACCTTC; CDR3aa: CASGKQGGYGYTF
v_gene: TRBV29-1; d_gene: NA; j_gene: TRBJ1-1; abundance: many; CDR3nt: TGCAGCGTTGACAGGGACGGGGCTGAAGCTTTCTTT; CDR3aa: CSVDRDGAEAFF
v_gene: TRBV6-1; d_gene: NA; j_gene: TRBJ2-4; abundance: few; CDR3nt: TGTGCCAGCAGTGCAGGATTTTTGGCCAAAAACATTCAGTACTTC; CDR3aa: CASSAGFLAKNIQYF
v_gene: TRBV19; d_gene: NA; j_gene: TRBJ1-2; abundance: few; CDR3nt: TGTGCCAGTAGTATTGACTGGTCGGATCCGTACTATGGCTACACCTTC; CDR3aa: CASSIDWSDPYYGYTF
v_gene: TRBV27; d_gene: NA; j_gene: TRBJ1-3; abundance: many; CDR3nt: TGTGCCAGCAGTTTGCGGGGTTCCATCTCTGGAAACACCATATATTTT; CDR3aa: CASSLRGSISGNTIYF
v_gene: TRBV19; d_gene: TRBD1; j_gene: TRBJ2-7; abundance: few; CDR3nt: TGTGCCAGTAGTGATGGACAGGGGGCGTCATTCGAGCAGTACTTC; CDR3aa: CASSDGQGASFEQYF